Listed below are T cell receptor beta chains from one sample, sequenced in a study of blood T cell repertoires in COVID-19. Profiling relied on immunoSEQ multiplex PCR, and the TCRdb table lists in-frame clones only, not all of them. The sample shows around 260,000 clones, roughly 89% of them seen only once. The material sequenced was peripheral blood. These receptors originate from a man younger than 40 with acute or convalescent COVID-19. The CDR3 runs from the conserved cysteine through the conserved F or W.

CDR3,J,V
CASSYSTSASYGYTF,TRBJ1-2,TRBV6-5
CASSPGFYEQYF,TRBJ2-7,TRBV18
CASSIRDRVSGANVLTF,TRBJ2-6,TRBV19
CASSPGTFSTEAFF,TRBJ1-1,TRBV7-9
CASSISRGNYGYTF,TRBJ1-2,TRBV19
CASSVRDRGAWEAFF,TRBJ1-1,TRBV7-9
CASYTPRQAGNTEAFF,TRBJ1-1,TRBV23-1
CASSFGSGTSYEQYF,TRBJ2-7,TRBV19
CASSQYRPRGSGGNTGELFF,TRBJ2-2,TRBV19
CATGQLAGERGSTDTQYF,TRBJ2-3,TRBV24-1
CASSLGQGAGWYGYTF,TRBJ1-2,TRBV28
CASSPRTGNYGYTF,TRBJ1-2,TRBV9
CASSESRTGGEGYTF,TRBJ1-2,TRBV25-1
CATSGLGQGNTGELFF,TRBJ2-2,TRBV24-1
CIGTGADYGYTF,TRBJ1-2,TRBV29-1
CASSLTSGRPTSTDTQYF,TRBJ2-3,TRBV5-1
CASSPGLYGYTF,TRBJ1-2,TRBV2
CASSYRQDTEAFF,TRBJ1-1,TRBV6-6
CASSQDPHRGGSYKKQFF,TRBJ2-1,TRBV4-1
CASSSRGGKVDTQYF,TRBJ2-3,TRBV9
CASRKSGGPSYEQYF,TRBJ2-7,TRBV2
CASSAQEGGYTF,TRBJ1-2,TRBV28
CASSLPGQFEAFF,TRBJ1-1,TRBV6-5
CASSMTGSNEQFF,TRBJ2-1,TRBV12-3/TRBV12-4
CASSSQGGGGTEAFF,TRBJ1-1,TRBV28
CATSRDLPSGTRGRSQHF,TRBJ1-5,TRBV15
CASSQWDREVVGAFF,TRBJ1-1,TRBV4-1
CASSAGLAGGLNEQFF,TRBJ2-1,TRBV6-1